This T cell receptor beta chain originates from a study of post-analysis software for immune sequencing data (dated by TCRdb to the mid-2010s). Broadly, across the study: Disease courses on record covered relapsing-remitting, secondary progressive and progressive-relapsing multiple sclerosis, though some patients had no subtype annotation. Patient repertoires were compared against ten to eleven previously published healthy control repertoires from donors aged about 6 to 27 years. A subset of samples was prepared in parallel using single-end sample barcoding, then pooled and co-amplified after Illumina adapter ligation.

A remark on this clonotype: The antigen this receptor binds is unknown. One junction end disagrees with the germline gene, perhaps due to a read error.

Study-level results and caveats: Compared with controls, multiple sclerosis patients had significantly lower normalized Chao1 diversity, a finding suggesting substantial peripheral T-cell clonal expansion. When samples were clustered directly using the F measure, samples prepared in the same batch co-clustered strongly, which prompted a batch-effect correction. Significantly higher frequencies in patients than in controls were found for about 5 TRBV segments, including TRBV5-6, TRBV5-1 and TRBV20-1. The multiple sclerosis patient group was slightly younger than the control group.

The CDR3 runs 16 residues from the cysteine to the phenylalanine. The sequence is cut down to CDR3 DNA, 48 bases in frame from base 1. Based on the germline V gene, the CDR1 and CDR2 sequences are MGHRA and YSYEKL. Receptors were amplified or captured by PCR. TCRdb names Illumina HiSeq 2500 as the instrument used. To reduce PCR and sequencing biases, unique molecular identifiers were incorporated into the TCR beta cDNA libraries. Roughly 500,000 cDNA molecules were obtained for every 1 to 10 million input T cells, so each molecule roughly corresponded to one T cell. The patient libraries were prepared and sequenced with the same protocol used for the earlier healthy control dataset. Samples belonging to the same batch were prepared together, multiplexed and sequenced on a shared HiSeq lane. As for the original processing: MIGEC handled the raw barcoded reads, throwing out single-read molecular identifier groups before consensus assembly and CDR3 extraction. VDJtools was used for post-analysis of the clonotype tables, with diversity normalized by down-sampling every dataset to the smallest sample size. Repertoire overlap clustering matched CDR3 amino acid but not nucleotide sequences to correct batch-related cross-sample contamination. The raw public reads went through TCRdb reprocessing: fastp at Q25, MiXCR clone calling, in-frame beta chains kept. Rows with one shared CDR3 protein collapse into an entry with the most common genes and DNA. TCRdb assigned the V and J calls; the authors' analysis was not used. This sample is represented by about 820,000 distinct CDR3 sequences; approximately 53% of them were singletons. 4.6% of the sample goes to the ten largest clones.

TCR beta repertoires were profiled from peripheral blood of 10 to 15 young patients with multiple sclerosis to demonstrate the VDJtools post-analysis software. The patients with multiple sclerosis were children and adolescents between about 6 and 15 years of age. The sequence was collected from a girl between 5 and 17 years old with multiple sclerosis. The sequenced sample was blood. The rearranged segments are TRBV4-1 and TRBJ2-4; no D gene can be assigned with confidence. This receptor carries the CDR3 CASNQDHGSTQNIQYF. The sequence in DNA is TGCGCCAGCAACCAAGATCATGGCTCTACTCAAAACATTCAGTACTTC.